The source of this TCR beta chain is a study of post-analysis software for immune sequencing data. Study-level information: The disease courses spanned relapsing-remitting, secondary progressive and progressive-relapsing forms of multiple sclerosis. Study-level results: Patients showed TRBV5-6, TRBV5-1 and TRBV20-1 among a handful of TRBV segments more frequent than in controls. The study found significantly lower normalized Chao1 diversity in multiple sclerosis patients than in controls. F measure clustering grouped samples strongly by preparation batch.

Points on this clonotype: The antigen remains unidentified.

The CDR3 length is 15 residues. Germline V lookup: CDR1 DFQATT, CDR2 SNEGSKA (reference sequence). With 3 bases clipped from V and 1 base from J, the junction kept 9 bases outside the gene matches. Unique molecular identifiers were present in the TCR beta cDNA libraries. Hundreds of thousands of cDNA molecules came from 1 to 10 million T cells. In TCRdb, the PCR reads were re-called with MiXCR into one record per CDR3 protein. The repertoire holds just over 250,000 distinct CDR3 sequences, with 36% as singletons. This chain joins TRBV20-1 and TRBJ2-7; 7 positions agree with TRBD1. The receptor comes from a girl aged 5-17 years with multiple sclerosis. Sequenced sample: blood. In nucleotides, the CDR3 is TGCAGTGCTAGCCCCACAGGACAGGTATCCTACGAGCAGTACTTC. Protein product: CSASPTGQVSYEQYF.